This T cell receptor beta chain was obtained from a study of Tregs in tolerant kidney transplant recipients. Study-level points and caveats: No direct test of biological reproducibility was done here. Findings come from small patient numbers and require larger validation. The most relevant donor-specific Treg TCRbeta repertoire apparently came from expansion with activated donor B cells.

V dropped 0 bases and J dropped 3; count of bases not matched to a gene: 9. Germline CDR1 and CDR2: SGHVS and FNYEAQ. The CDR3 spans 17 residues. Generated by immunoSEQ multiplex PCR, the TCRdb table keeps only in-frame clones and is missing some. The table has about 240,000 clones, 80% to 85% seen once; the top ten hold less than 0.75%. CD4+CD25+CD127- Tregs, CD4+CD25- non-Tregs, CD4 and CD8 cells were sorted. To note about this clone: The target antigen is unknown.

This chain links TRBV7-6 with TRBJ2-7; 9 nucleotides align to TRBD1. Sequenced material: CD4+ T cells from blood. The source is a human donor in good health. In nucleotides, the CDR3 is TGTGCCAGCAGCTTAGCCGCCGGGACAGGGCTCTACTACGAGCAGTACTTC. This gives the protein CASSLAAGTGLYYEQYF.